The present T cell receptor beta chain was sequenced within a study of blood T cell repertoires in COVID-19. Clones were sequenced by immunoSEQ multiplex PCR, and TCRdb holds only the in-frame ones, with some missing. This sample carries about 200,000 clones, approximately 85% of them seen once, and the ten largest clones take about 2.5%. Specimen: peripheral blood. This sequence was found in a woman aged 65 to 85 with COVID-19, enrolled during active disease.

The DNA of the CDR3 is TGTGCCAGCAGCCACGAGCGGGTGGGCACAGATACGCAGTATTTT. It is translated as CASSHERVGTDTQYF. J is TRBJ2-3 and V is TRBV5-4, with D perhaps matching TRBD2 (6 bases). With 4 bases removed from V and 1 base from J, the gap between germline ends came to 13 bases. The length of the CDR3 is 15 residues. CDR1 is SGHNT, CDR2 YYREEE, per germline (reference sequence).